What follows are 18 T cell receptor beta chains derived from one specimen sequenced in a study of OX40 agonist ivuxolimab in advanced cancers. Sequencing used immunoSEQ multiplex PCR; TCRdb keeps in-frame clones, though not all of them. The sample lists around 69,000 clones; around 84% were seen once. This sample comprised CD4+ or CD8+ T cells sorted from blood, obtained in a trial of the OX40 agonist ivuxolimab. These receptors were obtained from an adult with an advanced solid tumor such as melanoma, head and neck, liver or kidney cancer.

The V and J genes are TRBV7-2 and TRBJ2-5, with 12 nucleotides matching TRBD1. Germline V CDR1 and CDR2: SGHTA, FQGNSA. This CDR3 region has 16 residues. The J segment lost 2 bases and the V segment lost 5 bases, leaving 6 bases of the junction unmatched. In DNA form, the CDR3 reads TGTGCCAGCAGCGCCTGGGGACAGGGGGCACAAGAGACCCAGTACTTC. Protein: CASSAWGQGAQETQYF. Using reference TRBV7-2 and TRBJ2-5 for the parts outside the CDR3, the full variable domain is GAGVSQSPSNKVTEKGKDVELRCDPISGHTALYWYRQSLGQGLEFLIYFQGNSAPDKSGLPSDRFSAERTGGSVSTLTIQRTQQEDSAVYLCASSAWGQGAQETQYFGPGTRLLVL.

The V call is TRBV10-3, the J call TRBJ1-2; TRBD1 matches 7 bases. This CDR3 region has 14 residues. Trimming removed 2 bases from V and 4 bases from J; junction bases left unmatched: 4. Germline V gene data show CDR1 as ENHRY and CDR2 as SYGVKD. CDR3 loop: CAISEQGEPYGYTF. The CDR3 region has the DNA TGTGCCATCAGTGAGCAGGGGGAGCCCTATGGCTACACCTTC.

The genes are TRBV4-2 and TRBJ1-6, with TRBD1 identical over 7 bases. Germline CDR1 and CDR2: LGHNA and YNFKEQ. V trimming: 5 bases; J trimming: 6 bases; junction bases outside the gene matches: 7. The CDR3 is 15 amino acids. The chain's CDR3 is CASSESGQLNSPLHF. The CDR3 DNA follows: TGTGCCAGCAGCGAATCGGGACAGCTTAATTCACCCCTCCACTTT.

This chain uses TRBV9 with TRBJ2-3; 8 bases are shared with TRBD2. Germline V lookup: CDR1 SGDLS, CDR2 YYNGEE. This CDR3 has 15 amino acids. J lost 1 base, V lost 2 bases, and 3 bases had no gene match. The chain's CDR3 is CASSVSAGGTDTQYF. In DNA form, the CDR3 reads TGTGCCAGCAGCGTCTCAGCGGGAGGCACAGATACGCAGTATTTT.

The chain employs TRBV6-6 and TRBJ2-7; D remains unclear. Germline CDR1 is MNHNY and CDR2 is SVGAGI (reference sequence). The germline V and J ends were trimmed by 5 bases and 12 bases, with 11 bases remaining between them. The CDR3 totals 10 residues. CDR3 sequence (DNA): TGTGCCAGCAGTGAAGCGCTACCGTACTTC. Encoded protein: CASSEALPYF.

The V call is TRBV10-3, the J call TRBJ1-5; possible D gene TRBD1, 6 bases. In germline, CDR1 is ENHRY, CDR2 SYGVKD. The ends were cut back, 6 bases at V and 4 bases at J, with 10 bases in the middle. The CDR3 covers 13 residues. CDR3 sequence: CAISLGGNQPQHF. The CDR3 DNA sequence: TGTGCCATCAGCCTAGGGGGAAATCAGCCCCAGCATTTT.

This sequence joins TRBV28 and TRBJ1-2; D is unresolved. With 2 bases removed from V and 8 bases from J, the gap between germline ends came to 15 bases. The germline CDR1 and CDR2 sequences are MDHEN and SYDVKM. CDR3 size: 14 residues. The CDR3 loop is CASSLRDLSRGYTF. CDR3 coding DNA: TGTGCCAGCAGTTTAAGGGATCTGTCAAGGGGCTACACCTTC.

This clone appeared once. CDR3 sequence: CASSPGGWQFF. The CDR3 nucleotides are TGTGCCAGCTCACCCGGCGGGTGGCAGTTCTTC. This chain connects TRBV18 to TRBJ2-1; D is possibly TRBD2 (5 bases). V was trimmed by 3 bases and J by 12 bases, leaving 9 bases between them. The CDR3 sequence is 11 residues long. The germline gives CDR1 KGHSH, CDR2 LQKENI.

The chain is built from TRBV10-3 and TRBJ1-1; unclear D gene. The CDR3 loop spans 15 amino acids. V dropped 0 bases and J dropped 4 bases, with 12 bases sitting between them. Germline V lookup: CDR1 ENHRY, CDR2 SYGVKD. This CDR3 reads CAISESTGSATEAFF. The CDR3 DNA sequence: TGTGCCATCAGTGAGTCGACCGGGTCAGCCACTGAAGCTTTCTTT.

This clone was observed a few times. This chain connects TRBV7-2 to TRBJ1-1; no definite D call. CDR1 is SGHTA and CDR2 is FQGNSA in the germline V gene. This CDR3 has 12 amino acids. Trimming pared 3 bases from V and 3 bases from J, leaving 5 bases between. CDR3 bases: TGTGCCAGCAGCTTTATGGACACTGAAGCTTTCTTT. This sequence encodes CASSFMDTEAFF.

V gene TRBV6-5 combines with J gene TRBJ1-2; perhaps TRBD1 as D (5 bases). The germline CDR1 and CDR2 sequences are MNHEY and SVGAGI. This CDR3 has 14 amino acids. Deletions cut 0 bases from V and 1 base from J, with 6 bases between. CDR3 in amino acids: CASSYSGLNYGYTF. The DNA for the CDR3 is TGTGCCAGCAGTTACTCGGGGCTTAACTATGGCTACACCTTC.

The gene calls are TRBV4-3 and TRBJ1-4; 7 nucleotides match TRBD1. This CDR3 has 15 residues. V lost 2 bases and J lost 6; bases outside the gene matches: 6. Germline lookup yields CDR1 LGHNA and CDR2 YSLEER. CDR3 coding DNA: TGCGCCAGCAGCCAAATGACAGGGTCATATGAAAAACTGTTTTTT. Its translation: CASSQMTGSYEKLFF.

The chain uses TRBV6-5 and TRBJ2-5; 8 bases align to TRBD2. The CDR3 consists of 15 residues. Germline loops: CDR1 MNHEY, CDR2 SVGAGI. V lost 4 bases, J lost 5 bases, and 9 bases stayed unmatched. The CDR3 spells CASSLRGAGGETQYF. The DNA of the CDR3 is TGTGCCAGCAGTTTGCGGGGGGCTGGAGGGGAGACCCAGTACTTC.

J is TRBJ2-2 and V is TRBV11-3, with a tentative D call TRBD2 (6 bases). CDR1 SGHNT and CDR2 YENEEA come from the germline V gene. The CDR3 has 15 residues. V dropped 2 bases and J dropped 1 base, with 8 bases sitting between them. The CDR3 loop reads CASSLNGGNTGELFF. For the CDR3, the DNA is TGTGCCAGCAGCTTAAACGGGGGGAACACCGGGGAGCTGTTTTTT.

The CDR3: CAISDGIQETQYF. The CDR3 nucleotides read TGTGCCATCAGTGACGGGATACAAGAGACCCAGTACTTC. The chain uses TRBV10-3 and TRBJ2-5, with a tentative D call TRBD2 (5 bases). Deletions cut 3 bases from V and 2 bases from J, with 7 bases between. The CDR3 extends over 13 amino acids. Germline V lookup: CDR1 ENHRY, CDR2 SYGVKD.

V is TRBV2 and J is TRBJ1-6; D remains unclear. Germline CDR1 reads SNHLY; CDR2 reads FYNNEI. Deletions cut 4 bases from V and 5 bases from J, with 9 bases between. The CDR3 sequence is 14 residues long. Written as DNA, the CDR3 is TGTGCCAGCAGTGGGTTGTTAAATAATTCACCCCTCCACTTT. Amino acid sequence: CASSGLLNNSPLHF.

The chain uses TRBV11-3 and TRBJ2-5, with D possibly being TRBD1 (5 bases). The CDR3 spans 13 residues. The germline V gene encodes CDR1 SGHNT and CDR2 YENEEA. Deletions cut 4 bases from V and 1 base from J, with 7 bases between. The DNA of the CDR3 is TGTGCCAGCAGCTACGACAGCCAAGAGACCCAGTACTTC. This codes for CASSYDSQETQYF.

This clone was counted once. V usage is TRBV5-1 and J usage is TRBJ2-1; TRBD1 matches 8 bases. J gave up 7 bases and V 2 bases, and 5 bases lay outside the gene matches. The CDR3 is 14 residues long. Germline V gene data show CDR1 as SGHRS and CDR2 as YFSETQ. CDR3 sequence reads: CASSFQGAHNEQFF. The CDR3 nucleotides read TGCGCCAGCAGCTTCCAGGGGGCGCATAATGAGCAGTTCTTC.